The 7 T cell receptor beta chains below all came from one sample that was sequenced in a study of quantifying T cell responses using KT2 cells. Across the study: cDNA was made from DNase-treated RNA using alpha and beta constant primers.

A single-stranded UMI oligo with SP2 sequence was ligated to cDNA 3' ends. The first PCR ran roughly 4 cycles with an equimolar RC1.1 and RC1.2 beta primer mix. TCRdb fed the UMI-ligation and nested PCR reads into MiXCR, producing one record per CDR3 protein. In the table there are some 50,000 distinct CDR3 sequences, around 10% of which are singletons. The sequencing sample was made of PBMCs spiked with cells of the T cell clone KT2. The receptors stem from a human donor.

This clonotype was seen more than once but under ten times. This chain uses TRBV6-2 or TRBV6-3 with TRBJ2-1, with 12 bases identical to TRBD2. The CDR3 runs to 15 residues. The V gene's germline CDR1 is MNHEY and CDR2 SVGEGT. Trimming at V came to 4 bases and at J to 7 bases, leaving 5 bases not matched to a gene. The CDR3 loop reads CASSSWTSGINEQFF. CDR3 coding DNA: TGTGCCAGCAGTTCTTGGACTAGCGGGATTAATGAGCAGTTCTTC.

This clonotype was picked up many times. The rearrangement joins TRBV21-1 to TRBJ2-1; the tabulated D call, TRBD1, remains unverified against the DNA. TRBV21-1 is annotated as a pseudogene. The CDR3 is 15 residues long. Written as DNA, the CDR3 is TGTGCCAGCAGCCTCCGGGACAGGGAAATGGATGAGCAGTTCTTC. Its protein is CASSLRDREMDEQFF.

There are many counts of this clonotype. The rearrangement uses TRBV20-1 and TRBJ2-3; D remains unclear. This CDR3 has 15 residues. V was cut by 5 bases and J by 0 bases, with 15 bases left in between. Per germline, CDR1 DFQATT and CDR2 SNEGSKA (reference sequence). The CDR3 sequence: CSASCWVLSTDTQYF. In DNA form, the CDR3 reads TGCAGTGCTTCTTGTTGGGTACTTAGCACAGATACGCAGTATTTT.

Many counts were recorded for this clonotype. This chain uses TRBV7-2 with TRBJ1-2, with 7 positions matching TRBD1. V shed 5 bases, J shed 6 bases, and the junction held 12 bases outside the gene matches. From germline, CDR1 is SGHTA and CDR2 FQGNSA. The CDR3 is made up of 15 amino acids. The CDR3 sequence: CASSLSHDRANGYTF. For the CDR3, the DNA is TGTGCCAGCAGCCTTTCCCACGACAGGGCGAATGGCTACACCTTC. Based on the CDR3 plus reference TRBV7-2 and TRBJ1-2, the full variable domain is GAGVSQSPSNKVTEKGKDVELRCDPISGHTALYWYRQSLGQGLEFLIYFQGNSAPDKSGLPSDRFSAERTGGSVSTLTIQRTQQEDSAVYLCASSLSHDRANGYTFGSGTRLTVV.

This clonotype was seen only a few times. V and J are TRBV7-2 and TRBJ2-3; 8 bases map to TRBD2. V gave up 5 bases and J gave up 11 bases; unmatched junction bases: 6. Looked up from germline, CDR1 is SGHTA and CDR2 is FQGNSA. The CDR3 is 12 residues long. CDR3 nucleotides: TGTGCCAGCAGCCCGACTAGCGAAAGGCAGTATTTT. Translating it yields CASSPTSERQYF.

The chain recombines TRBV30 with TRBJ1-1, with D tentatively TRBD1 (5 bases). The germline gives CDR1 GTSNPN, CDR2 SVGIG (reference sequence). The germline V and J ends were trimmed by 8 bases and 4 bases, with 17 bases remaining between them. The CDR3 totals 13 residues. This CDR3 is CARGGGVSTEAFF. CDR3 DNA: TGTGCCCGGGGGGGGGGGGTCAGCACTGAAGCTTTCTTT.

This clonotype was recorded at least ten times. The chain joins TRBV29-1 to TRBJ1-2; 7 bases align to TRBD1. The ends lost 3 bases at V and 3 bases at J; junction bases unmatched: 7. Germline CDR1 reads SQVTM; CDR2 reads ANQGSEA. This CDR3 is 14 amino acids long. CDR3 in DNA: TGCAGCGTTGACTTAACCGGGACAGACTATGGCTACACCTTC. Translated: CSVDLTGTDYGYTF.